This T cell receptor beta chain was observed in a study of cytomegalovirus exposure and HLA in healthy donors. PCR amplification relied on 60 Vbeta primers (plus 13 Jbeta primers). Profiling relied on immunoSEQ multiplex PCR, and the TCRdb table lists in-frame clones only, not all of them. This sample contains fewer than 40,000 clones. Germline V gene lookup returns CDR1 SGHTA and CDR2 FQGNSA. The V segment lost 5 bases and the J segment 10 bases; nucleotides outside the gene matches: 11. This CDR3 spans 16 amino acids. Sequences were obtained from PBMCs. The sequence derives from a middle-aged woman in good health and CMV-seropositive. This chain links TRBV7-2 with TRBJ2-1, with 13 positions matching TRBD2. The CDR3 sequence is CASSPLATSGRQEQFF. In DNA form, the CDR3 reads TGTGCCAGCAGCCCGCTAGCGACTAGCGGGAGGCAGGAGCAGTTCTTC.